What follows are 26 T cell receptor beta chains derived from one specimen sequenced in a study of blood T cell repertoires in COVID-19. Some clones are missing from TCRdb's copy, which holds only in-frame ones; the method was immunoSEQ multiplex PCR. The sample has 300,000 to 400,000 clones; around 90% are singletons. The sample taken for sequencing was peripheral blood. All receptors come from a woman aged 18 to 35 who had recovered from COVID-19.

In DNA, the CDR3 is TGTGCCAGCAGCGCCAGACCGATACTAGCGGGAGGGCCTAACAATGAGCAGTTCTTC. Translating gives CASSARPILAGGPNNEQFF. The chain joins TRBV9 to TRBJ2-1; TRBD2 aligns across 13 bases. CDR1 and CDR2 (germline): SGDLS, YYNGEE. This CDR3 spans 19 amino acids. The V gene end was trimmed by 3 bases and the J gene end by 5 bases; junction bases not matched to a gene: 14.

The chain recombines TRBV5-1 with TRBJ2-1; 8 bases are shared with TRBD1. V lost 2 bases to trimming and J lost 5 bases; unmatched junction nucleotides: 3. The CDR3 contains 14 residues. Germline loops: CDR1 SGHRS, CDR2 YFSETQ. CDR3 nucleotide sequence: TGCGCCAGCAGCTTCAGGGGGCCTAACAATGAGCAGTTCTTC. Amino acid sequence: CASSFRGPNNEQFF.

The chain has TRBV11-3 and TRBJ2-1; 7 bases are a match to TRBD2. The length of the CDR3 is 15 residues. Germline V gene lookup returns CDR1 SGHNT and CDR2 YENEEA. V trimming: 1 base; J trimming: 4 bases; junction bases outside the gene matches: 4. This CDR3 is CASSLGGRGYNEQFF. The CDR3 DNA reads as TGTGCCAGCAGCTTAGGCGGGCGGGGGTACAATGAGCAGTTCTTC.

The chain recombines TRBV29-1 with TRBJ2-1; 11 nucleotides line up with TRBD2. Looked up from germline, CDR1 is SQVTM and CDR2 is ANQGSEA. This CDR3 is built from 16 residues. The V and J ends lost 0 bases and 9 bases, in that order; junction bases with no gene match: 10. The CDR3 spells CSVEDRLAGRYSEQFF. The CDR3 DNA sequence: TGCAGCGTTGAAGATCGACTAGCGGGAAGGTATAGTGAGCAGTTCTTC.

CDR3 sequence (DNA): TGTGCCACCAGTGATTTAAACAGGGGTCGGGGGACCGGGGAGCTGTTTTTT. Its translation: CATSDLNRGRGTGELFF. The chain joins TRBV24-1 to TRBJ2-2; a weak D match, TRBD1 (7 bases). The CDR3 runs 17 residues. Deletions cut 1 base from V and 5 bases from J, with 16 bases between. The germline gives CDR1 KGHDR, CDR2 SFDVKD.

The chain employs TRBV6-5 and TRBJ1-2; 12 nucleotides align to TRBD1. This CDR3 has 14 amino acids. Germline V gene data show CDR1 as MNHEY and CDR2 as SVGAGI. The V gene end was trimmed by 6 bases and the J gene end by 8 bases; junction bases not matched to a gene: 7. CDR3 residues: CASRKGQGAEGYTF. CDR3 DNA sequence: TGTGCCAGCAGAAAGGGACAGGGGGCGGAAGGCTACACCTTC.

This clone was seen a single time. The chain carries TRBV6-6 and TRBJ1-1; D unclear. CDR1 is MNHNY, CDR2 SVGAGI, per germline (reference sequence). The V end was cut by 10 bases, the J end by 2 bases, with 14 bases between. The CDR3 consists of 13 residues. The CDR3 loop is CATATTENTEAFF. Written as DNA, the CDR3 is TGTGCCACGGCCACAACAGAAAACACTGAAGCTTTCTTT.

CDR3 residues: CASSSPRGTQYF. As DNA, the CDR3 is TGTGCCAGCAGCTCCCCGAGAGGCACGCAGTATTTT. This chain joins TRBV27 and TRBJ2-3, with D hard to call. This CDR3 contains 12 residues. Looked up from germline, CDR1 is MNHEY and CDR2 is SMNVEV (reference sequence). V shed 6 bases and J shed 9 bases, with 13 bases lying between them.

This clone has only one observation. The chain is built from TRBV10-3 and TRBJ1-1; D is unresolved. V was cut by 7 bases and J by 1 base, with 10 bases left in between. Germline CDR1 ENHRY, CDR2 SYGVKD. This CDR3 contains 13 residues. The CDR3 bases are TGTGCCATCAAATCCCCGGGGAACACTGAAGCTTTCTTT. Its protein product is CAIKSPGNTEAFF.

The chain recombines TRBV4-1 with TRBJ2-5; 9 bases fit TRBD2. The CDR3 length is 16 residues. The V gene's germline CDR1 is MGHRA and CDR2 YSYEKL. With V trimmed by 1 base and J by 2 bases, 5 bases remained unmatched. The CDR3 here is CASSQALTSGQETQYF. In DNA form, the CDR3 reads TGCGCCAGCAGCCAAGCCTTGACTAGCGGACAAGAGACCCAGTACTTC.

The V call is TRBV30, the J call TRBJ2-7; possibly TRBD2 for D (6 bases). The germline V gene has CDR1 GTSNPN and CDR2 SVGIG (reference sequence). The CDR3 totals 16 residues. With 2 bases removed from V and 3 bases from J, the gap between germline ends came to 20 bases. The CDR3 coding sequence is TGTGCCTGGAGTTCCCCCGTTCCTAGCGAAATCTACGAGCAGTACGTC. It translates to CAWSSPVPSEIYEQYV.

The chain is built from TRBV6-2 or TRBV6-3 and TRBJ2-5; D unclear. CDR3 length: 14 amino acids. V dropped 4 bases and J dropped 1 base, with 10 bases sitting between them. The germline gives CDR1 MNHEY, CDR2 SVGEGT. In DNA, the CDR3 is TGTGCCAGCAGTTGGAGCAAGGCCCAAGAGACCCAGTACTTC. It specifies CASSWSKAQETQYF.

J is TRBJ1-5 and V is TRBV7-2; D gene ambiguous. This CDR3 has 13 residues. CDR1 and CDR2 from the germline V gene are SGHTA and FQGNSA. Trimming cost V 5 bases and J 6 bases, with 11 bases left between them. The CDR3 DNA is TGTGCCAGCAGCGACTTTCGCGGTCAGCCCCAGCATTTT. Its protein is CASSDFRGQPQHF.

DNA for the CDR3: TGTGCCAGTAGTATTTTGGGTTCAGGGGTACATCAGCCCCAGCATTTT. Amino acids: CASSILGSGVHQPQHF. The chain uses TRBV19 and TRBJ1-5; D is possibly TRBD1 (6 bases). CDR3 length: 16 residues. Trimming cost V 3 bases and J 5 bases, with 17 bases left between them. CDR1 is LNHDA, CDR2 SQIVND, per germline (reference sequence).

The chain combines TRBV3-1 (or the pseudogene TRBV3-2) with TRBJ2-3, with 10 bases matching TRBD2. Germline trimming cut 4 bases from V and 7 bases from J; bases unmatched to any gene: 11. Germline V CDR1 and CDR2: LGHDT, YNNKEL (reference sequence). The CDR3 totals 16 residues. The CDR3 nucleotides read TGTGCCAGCAGCCCCCTGCCGACTAGCGGGCTGCATACGCAGTATTTT. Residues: CASSPLPTSGLHTQYF.

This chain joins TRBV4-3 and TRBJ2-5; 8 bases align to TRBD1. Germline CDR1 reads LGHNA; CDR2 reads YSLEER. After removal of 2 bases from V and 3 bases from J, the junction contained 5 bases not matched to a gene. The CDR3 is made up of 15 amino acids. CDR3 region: CASSQTQGAEETQYF. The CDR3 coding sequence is TGCGCCAGCAGCCAAACTCAGGGGGCGGAAGAGACCCAGTACTTC.

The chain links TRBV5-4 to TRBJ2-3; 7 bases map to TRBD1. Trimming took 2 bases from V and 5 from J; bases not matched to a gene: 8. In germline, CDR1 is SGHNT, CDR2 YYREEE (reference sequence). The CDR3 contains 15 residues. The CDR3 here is CASSLRQGRRDTQYF. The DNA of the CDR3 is TGTGCCAGCAGCTTAAGACAGGGACGAAGAGATACGCAGTATTTT.

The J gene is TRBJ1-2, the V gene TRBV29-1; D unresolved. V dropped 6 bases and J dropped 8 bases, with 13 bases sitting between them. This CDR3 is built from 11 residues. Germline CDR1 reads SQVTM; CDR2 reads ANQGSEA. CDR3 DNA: TGCAGCGTGGCCCTGGGGAGCGGCTACACCTTC. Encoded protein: CSVALGSGYTF.

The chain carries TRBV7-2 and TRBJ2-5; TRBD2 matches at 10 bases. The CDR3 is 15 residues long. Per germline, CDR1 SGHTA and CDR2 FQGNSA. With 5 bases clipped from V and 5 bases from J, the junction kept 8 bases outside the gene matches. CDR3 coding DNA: TGTGCCAGCAGCCGCTCTAGCGGGAGTCCTGAGACCCAGTACTTC. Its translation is CASSRSSGSPETQYF.

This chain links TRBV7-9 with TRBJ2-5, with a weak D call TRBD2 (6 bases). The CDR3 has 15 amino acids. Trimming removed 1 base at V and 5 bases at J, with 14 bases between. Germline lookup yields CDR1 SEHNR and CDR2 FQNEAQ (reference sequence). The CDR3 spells CASSLVSGRSETQYF. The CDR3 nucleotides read TGTGCCAGCAGCTTAGTCTCGGGGAGGTCGGAGACCCAGTACTTC. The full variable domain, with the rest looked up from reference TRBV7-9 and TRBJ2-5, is DTGVSQNPRHKITKRGQNVTFRCDPISEHNRLYWYRQTLGQGPEFLTYFQNEAQLEKSRLLSDRFSAERPKGSFSTLEIQRTEQGDSAMYLCASSLVSGRSETQYFGPGTRLLVL.

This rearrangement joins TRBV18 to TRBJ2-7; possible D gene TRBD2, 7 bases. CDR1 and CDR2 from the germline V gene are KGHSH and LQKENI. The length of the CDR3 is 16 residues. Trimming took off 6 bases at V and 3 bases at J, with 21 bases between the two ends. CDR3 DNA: TGTGCCAGCTCGTCCACACGGGGGGCGGGGATCTACGAGCAGTACGTC. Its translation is CASSSTRGAGIYEQYV.

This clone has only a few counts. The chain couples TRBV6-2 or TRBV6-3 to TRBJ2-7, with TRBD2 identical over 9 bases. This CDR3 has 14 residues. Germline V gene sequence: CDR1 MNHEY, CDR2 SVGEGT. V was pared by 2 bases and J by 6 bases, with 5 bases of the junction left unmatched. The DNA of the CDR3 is TGTGCCAGCAGTTACGTTAGCGGGAGAGGCGAGCAGTACGTC. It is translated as CASSYVSGRGEQYV.

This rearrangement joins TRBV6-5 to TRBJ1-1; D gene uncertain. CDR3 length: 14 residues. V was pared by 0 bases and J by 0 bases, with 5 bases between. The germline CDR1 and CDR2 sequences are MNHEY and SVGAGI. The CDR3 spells CASSYSGMNTEAFF. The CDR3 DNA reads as TGTGCCAGCAGTTACTCCGGGATGAACACTGAAGCTTTCTTT.

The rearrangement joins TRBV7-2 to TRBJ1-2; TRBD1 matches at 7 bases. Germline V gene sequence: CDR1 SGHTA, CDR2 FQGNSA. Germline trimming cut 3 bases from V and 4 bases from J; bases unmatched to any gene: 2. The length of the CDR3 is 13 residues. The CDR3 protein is CASSLGQLYGYTF. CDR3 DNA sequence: TGTGCCAGCAGCTTGGGACAGCTCTATGGCTACACCTTC.

The CDR3: CASSQAGTGRYEQYV. The CDR3 nucleotides read TGCGCCAGCAGCCAAGCCGGGACAGGGAGGTACGAGCAGTACGTC. The gene calls are TRBV4-1 and TRBJ2-7; 9 bases match TRBD1. The CDR3 covers 15 residues. Looked up from germline, CDR1 is MGHRA and CDR2 is YSYEKL. V was clipped by 1 base and J by 4 bases; unmatched bases: 5.

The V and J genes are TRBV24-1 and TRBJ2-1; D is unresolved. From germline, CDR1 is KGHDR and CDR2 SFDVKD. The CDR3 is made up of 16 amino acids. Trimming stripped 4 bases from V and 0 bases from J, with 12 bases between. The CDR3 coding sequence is TGTGCCACCAGTGACATTGGGCGAAGCTCCTACAATGAGCAGTTCTTC. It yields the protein CATSDIGRSSYNEQFF.